This TCR beta chain derives from a study of T cell changes during pregnancy in multiple sclerosis. V shed 5 bases, J shed 9 bases, and the junction held 11 bases outside the gene matches. Germline loops: CDR1 SGHTA, CDR2 FQGTGA. The CDR3 totals 16 residues. Here immunoSEQ multiplex PCR was the method, and the copy in TCRdb shows in-frame clones only, minus some. The data contain around 92,000 clones, 90% to 95% of them seen just once; the ten biggest clones take up 2.2%. V is TRBV7-3 and J is TRBJ2-1; 12 bases are a match to TRBD2. The TCR was taken from a female donor with multiple sclerosis, enrolled in a pregnancy study. Sequences were derived from peripheral blood, sampled in the third trimester of pregnancy. The CDR3 DNA is TGTGCCAGCAGCAACCGACTAGCGGGAGAAGGAGGTGAGCAGTTCTTC. Protein: CASSNRLAGEGGEQFF.